This is a list of T cell receptor beta chains from one sample in a study of T cells in Graves' hyperthyroidism and ophthalmopathy. TCRdb re-derived calls from the multiplex PCR reads in MiXCR, one entry per CDR3 protein. Of hundreds of thousands of distinct CDR3 sequences in the sample, roughly 24% were seen once. The sequenced sample consisted of blood. These receptors were taken from a woman in her 30s with Graves' ophthalmopathy. Both conserved end residues are part of each CDR3. The D gene is left open where the match is weak. Not all rows give a size; the values are once, few, many and, for expanded clones, a class.

.	TRBV27	TRBJ2-7	many	CASSSADSSYEQYF	TGTGCCAGCAGTTCGGCCGACAGCTCCTACGAGCAGTACTTC
TRBD2	TRBV4-3	TRBJ2-7	many	CASSQDTSGGYEQYF	TGCGCCAGCAGCCAAGACACTAGCGGGGGCTACGAGCAGTACTTC
.	TRBV2	TRBJ1-3	.	CASSKATDGDSGNTIYF	TGTGCCAGCAGTAAGGCCACCGACGGCGACTCTGGAAACACCATATATTTT
.	TRBV19	TRBJ1-2	.	CASSIGVQANYGYTF	TGTGCCAGTAGTATAGGGGTACAAGCTAACTATGGCTACACCTTC
.	TRBV12-3/TRBV12-4	TRBJ1-3	many	CASSLAYNFVGESSGNTIYF	TGTGCCAGCAGTTTAGCTTATAATTTTGTTGGCGAGAGCTCTGGAAACACCATATATTTT
.	TRBV7-9	TRBJ2-7	many	CASSAGSHYEQYF	TGTGCCAGCAGCGCGGGATCCCACTACGAGCAGTACTTC
.	TRBV28	TRBJ1-5	many	CASSLLSEDGQPQHF	TGTGCCAGCAGTTTACTATCAGAGGATGGTCAGCCCCAGCATTTT
.	TRBV2	TRBJ2-5	large	CASSEGAGQETQYF	TGTGCCAGCAGTGAAGGTGCAGGCCAAGAGACCCAGTACTTC
.	TRBV6-1	TRBJ1-5	few	CASRDDSLNQPQHF	TGTGCCAGCAGAGATGACAGTTTAAATCAGCCCCAGCATTTT
.	TRBV30	TRBJ2-7	many	CAWSRQGGEQYF	TGTGCCTGGAGTCGGCAGGGGGGCGAGCAGTACTTC
.	TRBV12-3/TRBV12-4	TRBJ2-5	.	CASSFGTGRETQYF	TGTGCCAGCAGTTTCGGTACAGGGAGAGAGACCCAGTACTTC
.	TRBV12-3/TRBV12-4	TRBJ1-1	many	CASSQQGRDTEAFF	TGTGCCAGCAGCCAACAGGGTAGGGACACTGAAGCTTTCTTT
.	TRBV5-1	TRBJ1-1	many	CASSLEWPNTEAFF	TGCGCCAGCAGCTTGGAATGGCCGAACACTGAAGCTTTCTTT
.	TRBV24-1	TRBJ2-2	many	CATSDITGKNTGELFF	TGTGCCACCAGTGACATCACAGGGAAGAACACCGGGGAGCTGTTTTTT
.	TRBV30	TRBJ2-7	many	CAWSPEFYEQYF	TGTGCCTGGAGTCCGGAATTTTACGAGCAGTACTTC
.	TRBV11-1	TRBJ1-1	many	CASSPRAVNTEAFF	TGTGCCAGCAGCCCGCGGGCGGTCAACACTGAAGCTTTCTTT
.	TRBV27	TRBJ2-7	.	CASSLRDGSYEQYF	TGTGCCAGCAGTCTTCGGGACGGCTCCTACGAGCAGTACTTC
.	TRBV5-1	TRBJ1-1	many	CASSLAGSRNTEAFF	TGCGCCAGCAGCTTGGCCGGTTCCCGAAACACTGAAGCTTTCTTT
.	TRBV20-1	TRBJ1-2	.	CSAPRYYGYTF	TGCAGTGCTCCCAGATATTATGGCTACACCTTC
.	TRBV6-1	TRBJ1-2	.	CASSEGEGGNGYTF	TGTGCCAGCAGTGAAGGGGAGGGCGGGAATGGCTACACCTTC
.	TRBV6-2/TRBV6-3	TRBJ2-6	.	CASSYPDRTSSGANVLTF	TGTGCCAGCAGTTACCCAGACAGAACTAGCTCTGGGGCCAACGTCCTGACTTTC
.	TRBV7-9	TRBJ1-1	.	CASSSTVEAFF	TGTGCCAGCAGCTCCACAGTTGAAGCTTTCTTT
.	TRBV19	TRBJ1-5	.	CASSSGLLQPQHF	TGTGCCAGTAGTTCTGGGCTGTTGCAGCCCCAGCATTTT
.	TRBV29-1	TRBJ2-7	many	CSVEGGTYEQYF	TGCAGCGTTGAAGGCGGAACCTACGAGCAGTACTTC
.	TRBV7-8	TRBJ2-5	.	CASSLARVGAQETQYF	TGTGCCAGCAGCTTAGCGCGGGTAGGGGCCCAAGAGACCCAGTACTTC
.	TRBV6-1	TRBJ2-2	many	CASSVNTVNTGELFF	TGTGCCAGCAGCGTAAACACAGTGAACACCGGGGAGCTGTTTTTT
TRBD2	TRBV27	TRBJ2-1	many	CASLAGGNNEQFF	TGTGCCAGTCTAGCGGGGGGTAACAATGAGCAGTTCTTC
.	TRBV5-1	TRBJ2-7	once	CASSLVGMEEQYF	TGCGCCAGCAGCTTGGTTGGGATGGAGGAGCAGTACTTC
TRBD1	TRBV28	TRBJ1-1	many	CASSPRDRVAFF	TGTGCCAGCAGTCCACGGGACAGGGTAGCTTTCTTT
.	TRBV4-1	TRBJ1-5	.	CASSQVPGWDQPQHF	TGCGCCAGCAGCCAAGTTCCAGGGTGGGATCAGCCCCAGCATTTT
TRBD1	TRBV5-1	TRBJ2-1	few	CASSLGQGINEQFF	TGCGCCAGCAGCTTGGGACAGGGGATAAATGAGCAGTTCTTC
.	TRBV25-1	TRBJ2-7	many	CASSGVWGAGHDSYEQYF	TGTGCCAGCAGTGGGGTCTGGGGGGCGGGCCACGACTCCTACGAGCAGTACTTC
.	TRBV20-1	TRBJ2-7	many	CSARDSRDDGPLYEQYF	TGCAGTGCTAGAGATTCCAGGGATGATGGGCCCCTCTACGAGCAGTACTTC
.	TRBV12-3/TRBV12-4	TRBJ1-3	many	CASSTRLNSGNTIYF	TGTGCCAGCAGTACCAGGTTAAACTCTGGAAACACCATATATTTT
TRBD1	TRBV12-5	TRBJ1-5	many	CASGLGQGVGNQPQHF	TGTGCTAGTGGTCTAGGACAGGGGGTAGGCAATCAGCCCCAGCATTTT
.	TRBV18	TRBJ2-7	many	CASSPGKSSYEQYF	TGTGCCAGCTCACCGGGAAAATCGTCCTACGAGCAGTACTTC
.	TRBV15	TRBJ2-7	.	CATSRADGVGEQYF	TGTGCCACCAGCAGAGCAGACGGGGTTGGAGAGCAGTACTTC
TRBD1	TRBV30	TRBJ1-1	.	CAWSVKGARGTEAFF	TGTGCCTGGAGTGTAAAGGGGGCGAGGGGAACTGAAGCTTTCTTT
.	TRBV6-2/TRBV6-3	TRBJ2-7	many	CASSYDGDPYEQYF	TGTGCCAGCAGTTACGACGGGGACCCCTACGAGCAGTACTTC
TRBD1	TRBV5-1	TRBJ1-1	few	CASSLTGGLPFAFF	TGCGCCAGCAGCTTGACAGGGGGCCTACCGTTTGCTTTCTTT
TRBD2	TRBV6-5	TRBJ2-7	many	CASRPSGEVGYEQYF	TGTGCCAGCAGGCCAAGCGGGGAGGTGGGGTACGAGCAGTACTTC
TRBD2	TRBV12-3/TRBV12-4	TRBJ2-5	many	CASSSGLAGGQETQYF	TGTGCCAGCAGTAGCGGACTAGCGGGCGGTCAAGAGACCCAGTACTTC
.	TRBV6-5	TRBJ1-5	few	CASSLVWDSNQPQHF	TGTGCCAGCAGTTTAGTATGGGATAGCAATCAGCCCCAGCATTTT
.	TRBV5-4	TRBJ2-5	.	CASSDGVQQETQYF	TGTGCCAGCAGCGACGGGGTCCAACAAGAGACCCAGTACTTC
TRBD2	TRBV27	TRBJ2-7	few	CASSFSFRTSGNPIFYEQYF	TGTGCCAGCAGTTTTTCTTTCCGGACTAGCGGTAATCCAATTTTCTACGAGCAGTACTTC
.	TRBV20-1	TRBJ1-6	.	CSARGVSSYNSPLHF	TGCAGTGCTAGAGGCGTCAGCTCCTATAATTCACCCCTCCACTTT